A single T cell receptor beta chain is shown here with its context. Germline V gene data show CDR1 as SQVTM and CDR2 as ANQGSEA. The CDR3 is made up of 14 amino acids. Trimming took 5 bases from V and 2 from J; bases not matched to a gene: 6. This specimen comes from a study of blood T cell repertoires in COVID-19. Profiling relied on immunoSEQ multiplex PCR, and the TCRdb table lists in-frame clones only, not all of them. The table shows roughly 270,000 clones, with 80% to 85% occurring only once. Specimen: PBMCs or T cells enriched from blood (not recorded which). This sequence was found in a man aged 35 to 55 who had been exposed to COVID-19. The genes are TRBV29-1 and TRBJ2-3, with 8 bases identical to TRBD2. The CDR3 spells CSVLAGRTTDTQYF. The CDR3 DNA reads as TGCAGCGTTCTAGCGGGTCGTACCACAGATACGCAGTATTTT.